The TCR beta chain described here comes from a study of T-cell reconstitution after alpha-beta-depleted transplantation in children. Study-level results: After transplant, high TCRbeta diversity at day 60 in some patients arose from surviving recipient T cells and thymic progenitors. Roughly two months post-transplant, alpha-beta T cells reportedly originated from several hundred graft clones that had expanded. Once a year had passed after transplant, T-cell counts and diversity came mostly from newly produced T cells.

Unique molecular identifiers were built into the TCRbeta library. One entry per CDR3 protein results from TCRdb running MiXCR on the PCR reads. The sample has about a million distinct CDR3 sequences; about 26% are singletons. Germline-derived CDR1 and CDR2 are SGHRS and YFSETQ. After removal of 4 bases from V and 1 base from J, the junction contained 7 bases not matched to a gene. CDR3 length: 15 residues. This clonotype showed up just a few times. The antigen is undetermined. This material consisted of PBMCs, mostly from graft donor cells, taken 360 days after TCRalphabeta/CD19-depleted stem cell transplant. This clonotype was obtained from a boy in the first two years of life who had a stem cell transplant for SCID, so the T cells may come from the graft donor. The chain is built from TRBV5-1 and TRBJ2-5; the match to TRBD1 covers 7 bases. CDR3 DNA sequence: TGCGCCAGCAGCCAGGACAGGAACCGCCAAGAGACCCAGTACTTC. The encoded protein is CASSQDRNRQETQYF.